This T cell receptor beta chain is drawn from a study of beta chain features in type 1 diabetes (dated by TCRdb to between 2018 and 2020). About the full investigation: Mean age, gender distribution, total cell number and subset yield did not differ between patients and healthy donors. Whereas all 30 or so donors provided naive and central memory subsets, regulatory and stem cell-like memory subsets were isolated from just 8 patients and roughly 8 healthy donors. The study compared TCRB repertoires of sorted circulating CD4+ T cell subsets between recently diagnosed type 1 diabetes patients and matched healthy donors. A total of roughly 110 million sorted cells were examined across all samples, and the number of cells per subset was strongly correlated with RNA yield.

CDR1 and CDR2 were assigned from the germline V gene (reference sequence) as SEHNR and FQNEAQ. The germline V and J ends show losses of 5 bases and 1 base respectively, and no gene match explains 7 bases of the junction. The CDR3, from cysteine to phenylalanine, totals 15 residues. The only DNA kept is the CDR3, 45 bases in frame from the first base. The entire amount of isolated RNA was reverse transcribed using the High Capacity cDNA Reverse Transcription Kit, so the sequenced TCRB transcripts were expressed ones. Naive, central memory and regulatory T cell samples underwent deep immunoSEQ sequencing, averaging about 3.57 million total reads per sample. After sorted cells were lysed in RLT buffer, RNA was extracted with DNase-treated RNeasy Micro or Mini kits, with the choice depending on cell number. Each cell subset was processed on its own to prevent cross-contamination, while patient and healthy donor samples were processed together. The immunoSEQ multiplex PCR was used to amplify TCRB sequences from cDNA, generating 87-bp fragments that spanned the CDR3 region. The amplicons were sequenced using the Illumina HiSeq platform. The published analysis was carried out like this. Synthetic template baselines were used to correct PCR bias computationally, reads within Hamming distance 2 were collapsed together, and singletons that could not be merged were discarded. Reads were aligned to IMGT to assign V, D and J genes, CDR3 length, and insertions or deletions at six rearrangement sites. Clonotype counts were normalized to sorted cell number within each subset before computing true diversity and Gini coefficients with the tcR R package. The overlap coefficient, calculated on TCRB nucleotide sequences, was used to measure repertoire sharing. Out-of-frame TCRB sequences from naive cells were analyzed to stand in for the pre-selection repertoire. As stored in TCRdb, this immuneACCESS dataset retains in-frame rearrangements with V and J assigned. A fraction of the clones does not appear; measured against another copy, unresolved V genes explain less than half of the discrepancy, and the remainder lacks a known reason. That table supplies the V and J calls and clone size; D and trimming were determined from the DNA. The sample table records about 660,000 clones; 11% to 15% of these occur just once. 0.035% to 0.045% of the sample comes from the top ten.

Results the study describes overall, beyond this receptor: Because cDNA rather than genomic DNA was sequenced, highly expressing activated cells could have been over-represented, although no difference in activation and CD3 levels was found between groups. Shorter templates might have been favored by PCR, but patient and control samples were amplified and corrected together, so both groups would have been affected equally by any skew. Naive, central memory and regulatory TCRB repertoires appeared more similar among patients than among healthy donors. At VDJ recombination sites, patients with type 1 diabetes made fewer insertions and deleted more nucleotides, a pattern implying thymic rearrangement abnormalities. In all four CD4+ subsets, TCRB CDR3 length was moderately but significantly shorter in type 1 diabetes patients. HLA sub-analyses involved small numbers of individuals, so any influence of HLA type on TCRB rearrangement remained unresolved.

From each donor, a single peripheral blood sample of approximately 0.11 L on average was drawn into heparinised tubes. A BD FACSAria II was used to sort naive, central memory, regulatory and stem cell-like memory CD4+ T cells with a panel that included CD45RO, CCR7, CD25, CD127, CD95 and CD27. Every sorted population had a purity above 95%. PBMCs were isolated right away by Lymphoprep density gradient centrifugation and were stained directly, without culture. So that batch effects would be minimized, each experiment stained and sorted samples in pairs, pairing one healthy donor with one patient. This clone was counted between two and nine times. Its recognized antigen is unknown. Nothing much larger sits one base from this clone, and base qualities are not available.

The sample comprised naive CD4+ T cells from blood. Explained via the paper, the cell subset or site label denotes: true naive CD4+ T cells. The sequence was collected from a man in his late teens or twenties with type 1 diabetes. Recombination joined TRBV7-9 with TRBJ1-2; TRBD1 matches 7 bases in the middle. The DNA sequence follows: TGTGCCAGCAGCCCCCGGACAGGCCTTAACTATGGCTACACCTTC. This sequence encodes CASSPRTGLNYGYTF.